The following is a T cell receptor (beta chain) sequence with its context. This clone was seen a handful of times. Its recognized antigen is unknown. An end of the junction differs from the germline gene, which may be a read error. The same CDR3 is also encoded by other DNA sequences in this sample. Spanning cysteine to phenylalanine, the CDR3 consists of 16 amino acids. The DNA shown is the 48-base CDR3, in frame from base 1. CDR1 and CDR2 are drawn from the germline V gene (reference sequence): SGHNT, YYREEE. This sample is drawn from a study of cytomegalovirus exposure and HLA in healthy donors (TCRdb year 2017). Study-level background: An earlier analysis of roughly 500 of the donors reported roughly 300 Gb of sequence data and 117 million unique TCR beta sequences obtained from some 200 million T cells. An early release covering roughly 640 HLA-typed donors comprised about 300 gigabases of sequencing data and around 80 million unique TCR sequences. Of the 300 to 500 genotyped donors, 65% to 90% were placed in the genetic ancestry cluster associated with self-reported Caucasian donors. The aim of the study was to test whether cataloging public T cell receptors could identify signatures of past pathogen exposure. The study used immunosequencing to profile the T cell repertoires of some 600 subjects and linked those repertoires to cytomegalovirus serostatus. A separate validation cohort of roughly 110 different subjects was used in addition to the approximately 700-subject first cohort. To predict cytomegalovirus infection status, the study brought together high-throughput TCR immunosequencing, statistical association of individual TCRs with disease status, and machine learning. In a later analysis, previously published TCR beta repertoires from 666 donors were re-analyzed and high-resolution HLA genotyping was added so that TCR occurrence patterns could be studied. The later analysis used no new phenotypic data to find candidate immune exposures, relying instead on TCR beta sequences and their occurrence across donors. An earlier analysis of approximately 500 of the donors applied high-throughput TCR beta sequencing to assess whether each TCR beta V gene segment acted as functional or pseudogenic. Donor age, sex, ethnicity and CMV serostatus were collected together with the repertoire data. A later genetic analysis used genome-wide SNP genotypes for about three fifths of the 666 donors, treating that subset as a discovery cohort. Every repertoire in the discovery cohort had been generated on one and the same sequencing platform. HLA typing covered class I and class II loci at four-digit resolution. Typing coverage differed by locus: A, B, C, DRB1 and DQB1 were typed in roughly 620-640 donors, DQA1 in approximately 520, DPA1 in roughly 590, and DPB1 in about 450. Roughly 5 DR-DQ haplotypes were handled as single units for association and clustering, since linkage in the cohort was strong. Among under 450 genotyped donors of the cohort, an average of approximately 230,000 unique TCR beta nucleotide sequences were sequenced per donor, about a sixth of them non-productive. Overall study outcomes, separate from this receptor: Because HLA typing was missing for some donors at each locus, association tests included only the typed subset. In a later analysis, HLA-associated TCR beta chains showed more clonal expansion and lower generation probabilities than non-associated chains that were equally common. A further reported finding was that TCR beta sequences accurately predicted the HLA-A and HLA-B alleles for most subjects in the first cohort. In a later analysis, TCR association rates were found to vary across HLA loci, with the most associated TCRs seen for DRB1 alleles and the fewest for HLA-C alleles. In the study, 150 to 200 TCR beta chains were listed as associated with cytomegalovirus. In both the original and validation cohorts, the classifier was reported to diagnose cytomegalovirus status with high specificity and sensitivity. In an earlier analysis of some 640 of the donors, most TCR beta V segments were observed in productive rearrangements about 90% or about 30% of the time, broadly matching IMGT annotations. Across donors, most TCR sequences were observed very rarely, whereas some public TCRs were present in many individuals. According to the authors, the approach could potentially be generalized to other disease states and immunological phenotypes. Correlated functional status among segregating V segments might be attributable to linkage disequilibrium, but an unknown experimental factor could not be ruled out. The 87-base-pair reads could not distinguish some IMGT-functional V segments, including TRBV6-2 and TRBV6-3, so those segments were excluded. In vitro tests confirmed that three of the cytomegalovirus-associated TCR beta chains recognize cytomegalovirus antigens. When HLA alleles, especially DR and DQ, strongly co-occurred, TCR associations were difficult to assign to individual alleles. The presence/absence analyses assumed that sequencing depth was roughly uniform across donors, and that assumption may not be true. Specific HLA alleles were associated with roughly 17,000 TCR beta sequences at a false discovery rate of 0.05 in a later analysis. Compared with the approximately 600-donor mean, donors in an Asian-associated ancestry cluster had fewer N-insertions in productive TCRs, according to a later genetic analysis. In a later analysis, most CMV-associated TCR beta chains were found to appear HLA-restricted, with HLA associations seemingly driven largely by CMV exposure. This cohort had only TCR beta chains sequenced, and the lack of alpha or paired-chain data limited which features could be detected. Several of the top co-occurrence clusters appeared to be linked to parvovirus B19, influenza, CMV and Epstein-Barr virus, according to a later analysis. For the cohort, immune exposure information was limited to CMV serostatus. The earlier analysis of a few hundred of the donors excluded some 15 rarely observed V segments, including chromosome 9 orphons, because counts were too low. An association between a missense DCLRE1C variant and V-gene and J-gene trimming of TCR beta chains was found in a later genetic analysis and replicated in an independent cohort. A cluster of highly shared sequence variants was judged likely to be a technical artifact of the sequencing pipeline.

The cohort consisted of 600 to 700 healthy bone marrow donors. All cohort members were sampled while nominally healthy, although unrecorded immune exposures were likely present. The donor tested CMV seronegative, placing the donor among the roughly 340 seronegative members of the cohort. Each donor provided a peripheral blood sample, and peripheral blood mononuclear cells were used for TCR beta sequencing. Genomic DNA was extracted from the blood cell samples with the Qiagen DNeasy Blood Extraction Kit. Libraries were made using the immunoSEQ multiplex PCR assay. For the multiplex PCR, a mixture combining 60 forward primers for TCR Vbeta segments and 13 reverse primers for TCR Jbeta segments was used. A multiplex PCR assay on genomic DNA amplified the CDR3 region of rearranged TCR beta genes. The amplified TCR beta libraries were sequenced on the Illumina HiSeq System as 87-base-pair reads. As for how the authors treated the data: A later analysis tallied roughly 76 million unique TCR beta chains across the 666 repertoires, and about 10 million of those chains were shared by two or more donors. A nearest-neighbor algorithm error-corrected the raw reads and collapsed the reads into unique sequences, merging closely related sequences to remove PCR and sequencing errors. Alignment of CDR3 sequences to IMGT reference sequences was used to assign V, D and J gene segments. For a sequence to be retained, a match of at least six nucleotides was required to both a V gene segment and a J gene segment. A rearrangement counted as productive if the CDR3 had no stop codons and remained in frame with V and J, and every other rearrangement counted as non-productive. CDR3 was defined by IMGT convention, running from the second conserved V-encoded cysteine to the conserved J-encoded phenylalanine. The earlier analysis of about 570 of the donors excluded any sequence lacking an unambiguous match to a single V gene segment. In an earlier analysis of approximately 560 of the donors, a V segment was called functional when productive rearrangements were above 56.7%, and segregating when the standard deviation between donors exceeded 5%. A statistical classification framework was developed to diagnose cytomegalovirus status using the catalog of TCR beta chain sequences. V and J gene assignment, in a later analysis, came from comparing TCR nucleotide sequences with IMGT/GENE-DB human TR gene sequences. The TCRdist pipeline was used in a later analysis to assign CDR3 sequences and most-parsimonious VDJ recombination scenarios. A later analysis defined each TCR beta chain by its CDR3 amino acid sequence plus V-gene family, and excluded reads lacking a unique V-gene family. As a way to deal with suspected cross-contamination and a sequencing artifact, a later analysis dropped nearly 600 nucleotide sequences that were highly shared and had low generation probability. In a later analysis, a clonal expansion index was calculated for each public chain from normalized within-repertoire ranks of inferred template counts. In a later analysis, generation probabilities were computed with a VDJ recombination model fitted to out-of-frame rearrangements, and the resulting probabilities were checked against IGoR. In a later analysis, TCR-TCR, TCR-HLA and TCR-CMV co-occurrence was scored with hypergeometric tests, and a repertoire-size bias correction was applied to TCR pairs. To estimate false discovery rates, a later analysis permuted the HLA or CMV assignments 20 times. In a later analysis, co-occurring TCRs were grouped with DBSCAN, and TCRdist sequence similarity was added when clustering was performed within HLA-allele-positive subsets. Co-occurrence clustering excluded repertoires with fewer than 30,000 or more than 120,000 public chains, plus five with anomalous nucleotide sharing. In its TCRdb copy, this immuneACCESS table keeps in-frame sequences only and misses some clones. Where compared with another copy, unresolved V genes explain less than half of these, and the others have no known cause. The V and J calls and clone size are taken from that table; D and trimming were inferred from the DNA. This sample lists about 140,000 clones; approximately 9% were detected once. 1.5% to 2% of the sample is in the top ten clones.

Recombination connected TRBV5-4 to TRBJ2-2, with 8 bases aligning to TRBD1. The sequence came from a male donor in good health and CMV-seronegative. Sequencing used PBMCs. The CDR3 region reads CASSHRNRGNTGELFF. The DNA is TGTGCCAGCAGCCATCGGAACAGGGGGAACACCGGGGAGCTGTTCTTT.